Judged by frequency, the clone carrying this TCR beta chain is medium-sized. The antigen is unknown. The data derive from a study of T cell clusters in autoimmune cytopenias. Study observations and caveats: Comparing secondary cytopenia with chronic lymphocytic leukemia showed no cluster-lack signature, apparently masked by lymphoma repertoire. The T cell clusters were defined only in silico, without experimental functional validation. Primary autoimmune cytopenia patients appeared to lack physiological T cell clusters present in healthy donors.

TRB amplification used 250 ng of peripheral blood genomic DNA. The CDR3 runs to 15 residues. Per the germline V gene, CDR1 is KGHSH and CDR2 is LQKENI. One tube held mixed TRB-A and TRB-B primer pools for touch-down PCR. TCRdb reprocessed the multiplex PCR reads, with one entry per CDR3 protein and no DNA. This sample's table has some 8,000 distinct CDR3 sequences. This TCR derives from a human donor with an autoimmune cytopenia or autoimmune hepatitis (not recorded which). The chain links TRBV18 to TRBJ2-6. Sequencing input: peripheral blood. CDR3 in amino acids: CASSSGVSGANVLTF.